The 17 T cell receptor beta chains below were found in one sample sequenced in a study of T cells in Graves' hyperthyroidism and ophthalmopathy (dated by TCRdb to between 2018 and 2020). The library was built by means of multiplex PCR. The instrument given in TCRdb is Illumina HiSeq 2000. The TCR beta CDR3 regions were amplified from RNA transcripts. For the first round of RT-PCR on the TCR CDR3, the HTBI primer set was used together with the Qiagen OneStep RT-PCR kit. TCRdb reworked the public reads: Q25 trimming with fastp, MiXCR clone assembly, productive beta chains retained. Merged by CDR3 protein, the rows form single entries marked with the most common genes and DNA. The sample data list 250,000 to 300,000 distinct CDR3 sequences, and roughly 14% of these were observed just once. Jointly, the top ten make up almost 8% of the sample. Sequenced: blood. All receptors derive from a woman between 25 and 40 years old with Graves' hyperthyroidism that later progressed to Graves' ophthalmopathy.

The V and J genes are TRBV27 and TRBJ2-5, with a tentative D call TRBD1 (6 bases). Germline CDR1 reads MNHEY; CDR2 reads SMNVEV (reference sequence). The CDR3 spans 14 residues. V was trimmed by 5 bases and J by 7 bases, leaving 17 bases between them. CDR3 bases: TGTGCCAGCAGTCTCCGGGACAATCACGGGACCCAGTACTTC. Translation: CASSLRDNHGTQYF.

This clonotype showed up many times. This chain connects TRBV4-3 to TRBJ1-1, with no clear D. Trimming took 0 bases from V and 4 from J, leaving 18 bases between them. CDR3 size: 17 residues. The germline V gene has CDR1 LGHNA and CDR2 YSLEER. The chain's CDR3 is CASSQDWVGLRGTEAFF. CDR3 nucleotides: TGCGCCAGCAGCCAAGATTGGGTTGGCCTTAGAGGCACTGAAGCTTTCTTT.

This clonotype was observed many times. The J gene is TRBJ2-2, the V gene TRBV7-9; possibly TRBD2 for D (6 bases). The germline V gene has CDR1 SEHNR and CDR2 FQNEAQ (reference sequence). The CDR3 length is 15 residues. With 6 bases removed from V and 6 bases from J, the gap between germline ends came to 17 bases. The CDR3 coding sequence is TGTGCCAGCAGACCCGGAGCGGGTGGGGCCGGGGAGCTGTTTTTT. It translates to CASRPGAGGAGELFF.

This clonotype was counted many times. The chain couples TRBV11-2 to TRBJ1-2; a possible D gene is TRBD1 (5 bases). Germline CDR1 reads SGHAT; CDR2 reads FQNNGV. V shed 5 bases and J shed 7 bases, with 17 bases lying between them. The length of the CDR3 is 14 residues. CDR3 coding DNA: TGTGCCAGCAGCCTCCAGGGAGTTGTTTCTGGCTACACCTTC. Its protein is CASSLQGVVSGYTF. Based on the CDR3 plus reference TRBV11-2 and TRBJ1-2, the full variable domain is EAGVAQSPRYKIIEKRQSVAFWCNPISGHATLYWYQQILGQGPKLLIQFQNNGVVDDSQLPKDRFSAERLKGVDSTLKIQPAKLEDSAVYLCASSLQGVVSGYTFGSGTRLTVV.

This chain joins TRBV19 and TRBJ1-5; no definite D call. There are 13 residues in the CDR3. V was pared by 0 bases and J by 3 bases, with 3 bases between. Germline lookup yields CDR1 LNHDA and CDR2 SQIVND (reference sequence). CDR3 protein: CASSIDTNQPQHF. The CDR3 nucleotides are TGTGCCAGTAGTATAGACACCAATCAGCCCCAGCATTTT.

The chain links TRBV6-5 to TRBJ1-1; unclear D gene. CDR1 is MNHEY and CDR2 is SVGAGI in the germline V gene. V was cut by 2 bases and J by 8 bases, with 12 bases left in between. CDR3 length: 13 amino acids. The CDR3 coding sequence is TGTGCCAGCAGTTACGGTGTGGAGATCGAAGCTTTCTTT. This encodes CASSYGVEIEAFF.

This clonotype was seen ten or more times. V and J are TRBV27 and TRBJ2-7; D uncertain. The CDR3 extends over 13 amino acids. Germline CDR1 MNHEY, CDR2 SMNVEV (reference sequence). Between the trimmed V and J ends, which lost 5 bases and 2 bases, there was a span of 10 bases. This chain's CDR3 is CASSADKTYEQYF. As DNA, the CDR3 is TGTGCCAGCAGTGCTGACAAGACCTACGAGCAGTACTTC.

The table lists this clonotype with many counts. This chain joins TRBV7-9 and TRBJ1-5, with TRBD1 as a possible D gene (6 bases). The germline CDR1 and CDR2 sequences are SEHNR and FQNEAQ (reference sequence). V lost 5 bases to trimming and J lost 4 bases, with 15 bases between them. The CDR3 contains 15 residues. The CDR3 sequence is CASSAVGQLNQPQHF. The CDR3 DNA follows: TGTGCCAGCAGCGCCGTTGGACAGCTAAATCAGCCCCAGCATTTT. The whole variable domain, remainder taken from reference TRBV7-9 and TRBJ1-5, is DTGVSQNPRHKITKRGQNVTFRCDPISEHNRLYWYRQTLGQGPEFLTYFQNEAQLEKSRLLSDRFSAERPKGSFSTLEIQRTEQGDSAMYLCASSAVGQLNQPQHFGDGTRLSIL.

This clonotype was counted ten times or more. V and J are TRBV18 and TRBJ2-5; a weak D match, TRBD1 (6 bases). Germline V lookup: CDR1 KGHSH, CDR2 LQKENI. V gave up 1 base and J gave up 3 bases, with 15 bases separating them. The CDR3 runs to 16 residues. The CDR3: CASSPLRDKSKETQYF. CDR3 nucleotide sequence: TGTGCCAGCTCACCACTCCGGGACAAAAGCAAAGAGACCCAGTACTTC.

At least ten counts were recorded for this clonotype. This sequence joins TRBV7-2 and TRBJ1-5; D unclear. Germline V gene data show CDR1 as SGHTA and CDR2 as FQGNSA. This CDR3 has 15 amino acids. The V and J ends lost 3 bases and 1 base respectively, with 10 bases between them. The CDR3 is CASSFGGSSNQPQHF. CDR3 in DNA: TGTGCCAGCAGCTTCGGAGGGTCAAGCAATCAGCCCCAGCATTTT.

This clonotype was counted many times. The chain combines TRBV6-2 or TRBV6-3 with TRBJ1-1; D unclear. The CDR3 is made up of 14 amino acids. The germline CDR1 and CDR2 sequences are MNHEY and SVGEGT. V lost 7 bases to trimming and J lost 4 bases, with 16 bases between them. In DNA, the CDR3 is TGTGCCAGCAATTCCCTGGTTCGGAGCACTGAAGCTTTCTTT. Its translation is CASNSLVRSTEAFF.

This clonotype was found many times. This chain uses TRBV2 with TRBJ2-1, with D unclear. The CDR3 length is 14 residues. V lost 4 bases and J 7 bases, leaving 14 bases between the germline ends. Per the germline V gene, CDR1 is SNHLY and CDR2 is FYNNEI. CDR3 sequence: CASSGGGFLNEQFF. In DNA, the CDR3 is TGTGCCAGCAGTGGGGGTGGGTTTTTGAATGAGCAGTTCTTC.

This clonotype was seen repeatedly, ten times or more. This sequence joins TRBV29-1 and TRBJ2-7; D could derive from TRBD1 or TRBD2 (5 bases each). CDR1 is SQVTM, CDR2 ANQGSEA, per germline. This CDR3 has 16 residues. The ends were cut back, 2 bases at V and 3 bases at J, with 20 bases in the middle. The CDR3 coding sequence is TGCAGCGTTGAAAGCCCGGTGGTGGGGGAAGACTACGAGCAGTACTTC. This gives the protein CSVESPVVGEDYEQYF.

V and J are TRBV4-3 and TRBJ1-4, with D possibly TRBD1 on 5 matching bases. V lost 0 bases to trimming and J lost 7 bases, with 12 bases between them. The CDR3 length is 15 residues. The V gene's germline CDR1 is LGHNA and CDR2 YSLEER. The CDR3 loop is CASSQDGLQGEKLFF. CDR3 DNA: TGCGCCAGCAGCCAAGATGGGCTTCAGGGTGAAAAACTGTTTTTT.

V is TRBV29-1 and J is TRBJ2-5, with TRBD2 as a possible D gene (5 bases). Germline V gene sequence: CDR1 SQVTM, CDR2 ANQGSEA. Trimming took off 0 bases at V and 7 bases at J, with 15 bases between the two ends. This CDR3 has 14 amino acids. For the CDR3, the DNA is TGCAGCGTTGAAGATGGAACTGCCGGAGGGACCCAGTACTTC. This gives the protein CSVEDGTAGGTQYF.

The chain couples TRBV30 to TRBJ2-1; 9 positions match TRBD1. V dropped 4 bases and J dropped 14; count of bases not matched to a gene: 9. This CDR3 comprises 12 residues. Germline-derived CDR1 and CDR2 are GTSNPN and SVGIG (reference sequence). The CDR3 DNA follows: TGTGCCTGGAAGGGACAGGGCCTCGAGGAGTTCTTC. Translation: CAWKGQGLEEFF.

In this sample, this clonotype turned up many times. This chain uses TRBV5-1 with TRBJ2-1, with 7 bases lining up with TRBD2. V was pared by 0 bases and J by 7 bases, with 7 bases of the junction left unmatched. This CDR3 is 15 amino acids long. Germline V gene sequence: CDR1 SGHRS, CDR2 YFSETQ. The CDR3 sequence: CASSLAQVAGNEQFF. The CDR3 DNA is TGCGCCAGCAGCTTGGCCCAGGTAGCGGGTAATGAGCAGTTCTTC.